The clone carrying this T cell receptor beta chain has a count of ten or more. Its antigen is still unknown. The data are from a study of human T cells and chemical hapten exposure. Study conclusions and caveats: A positive correlation with patch test score was found for PT1 expanded TCR counts. The donor cohort had alopecia, so its immune response may not match that of healthy people.

The CDR3 sequence is 13 residues long. Germline V gives CDR1 DFQATT, CDR2 SNEGSKA (reference sequence). V shed 5 bases and J shed 3 bases, with 13 bases lying between them. Single cDNA molecules in the library carried unique molecular identifiers attached during preparation. TCRdb fed the RACE reads into MiXCR, producing one record per CDR3 protein. The sample has around 200,000 distinct CDR3 sequences, roughly 30% seen once. Stated time point: pre-sensitization, week 0. The treatment is: therapeutic diphenylcyclopropenone sensitization with weekly scalp DPC. Patch tests were applied only after blood draws.

Sequencing was performed on whole blood, taken in connection with sensitization to the hapten diphenylcyclopropenone (DPC). V and J are TRBV20-1 and TRBJ1-1; D ambiguous. The TCR sequence derives from a woman younger than 45 with alopecia areata. Some clones in this sample may be carry-over from other donors' samples. The CDR3 here is CSALSGRHTEAFF. In nucleotides, the CDR3 is TGCAGTGCTCTCTCGGGGAGGCACACTGAAGCTTTCTTT.